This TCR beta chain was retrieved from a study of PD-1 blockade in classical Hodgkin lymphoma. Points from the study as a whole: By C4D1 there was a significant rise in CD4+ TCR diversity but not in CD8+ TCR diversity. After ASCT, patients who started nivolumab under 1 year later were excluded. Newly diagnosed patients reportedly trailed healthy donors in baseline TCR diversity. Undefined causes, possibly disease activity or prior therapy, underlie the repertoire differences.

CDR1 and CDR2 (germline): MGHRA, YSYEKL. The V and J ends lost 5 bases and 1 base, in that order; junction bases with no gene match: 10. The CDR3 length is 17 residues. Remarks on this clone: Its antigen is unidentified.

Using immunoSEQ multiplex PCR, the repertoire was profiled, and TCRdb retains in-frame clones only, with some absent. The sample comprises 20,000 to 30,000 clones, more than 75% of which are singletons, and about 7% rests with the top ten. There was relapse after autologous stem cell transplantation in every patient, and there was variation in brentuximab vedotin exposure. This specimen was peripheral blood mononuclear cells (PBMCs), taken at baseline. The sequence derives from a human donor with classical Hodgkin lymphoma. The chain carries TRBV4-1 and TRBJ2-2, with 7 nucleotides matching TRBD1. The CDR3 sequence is CASSRQDRPRNTGELFF. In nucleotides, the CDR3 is TGCGCCAGCAGCAGGCAGGACAGGCCAAGGAACACCGGGGAGCTGTTTTTT.